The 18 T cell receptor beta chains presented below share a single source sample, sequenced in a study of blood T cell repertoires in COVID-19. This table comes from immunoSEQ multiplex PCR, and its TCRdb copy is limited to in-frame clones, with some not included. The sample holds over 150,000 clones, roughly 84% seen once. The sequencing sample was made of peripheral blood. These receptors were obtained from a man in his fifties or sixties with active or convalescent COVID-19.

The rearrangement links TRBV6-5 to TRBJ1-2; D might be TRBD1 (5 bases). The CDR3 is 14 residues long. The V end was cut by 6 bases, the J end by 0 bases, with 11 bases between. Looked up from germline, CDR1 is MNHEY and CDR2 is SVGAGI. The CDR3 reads CASSPPGANYGYTF. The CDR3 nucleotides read TGTGCCAGCAGCCCCCCGGGGGCTAACTATGGCTACACCTTC.

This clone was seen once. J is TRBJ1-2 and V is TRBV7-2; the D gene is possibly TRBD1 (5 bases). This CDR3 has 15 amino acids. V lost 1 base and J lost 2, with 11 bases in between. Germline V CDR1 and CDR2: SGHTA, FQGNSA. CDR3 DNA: TGTGCCAGCAGCTTAGGGGGGGGTTTGAACTATGGCTACACCTTC. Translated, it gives CASSLGGGLNYGYTF.

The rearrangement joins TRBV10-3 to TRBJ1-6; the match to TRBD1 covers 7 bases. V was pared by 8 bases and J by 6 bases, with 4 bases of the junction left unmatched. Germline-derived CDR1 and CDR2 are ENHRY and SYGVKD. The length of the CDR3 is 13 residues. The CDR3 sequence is CAIGTASNSPLHF. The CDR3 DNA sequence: TGTGCCATCGGGACAGCCTCTAATTCACCCCTCCACTTT.

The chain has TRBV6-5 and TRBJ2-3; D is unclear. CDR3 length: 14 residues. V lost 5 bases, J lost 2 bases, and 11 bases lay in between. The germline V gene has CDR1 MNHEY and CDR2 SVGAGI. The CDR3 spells CASSPTYPTDTQYF. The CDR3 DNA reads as TGTGCCAGCAGTCCGACTTATCCCACAGATACGCAGTATTTT.

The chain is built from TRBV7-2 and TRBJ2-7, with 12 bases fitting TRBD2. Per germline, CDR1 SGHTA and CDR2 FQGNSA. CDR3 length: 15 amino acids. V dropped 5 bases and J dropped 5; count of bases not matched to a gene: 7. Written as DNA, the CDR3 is TGTGCCAGCAGCCTATTGACTAGCGGGGGCCACGAGCAGTACTTC. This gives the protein CASSLLTSGGHEQYF. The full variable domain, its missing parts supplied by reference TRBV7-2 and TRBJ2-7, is GAGVSQSPSNKVTEKGKDVELRCDPISGHTALYWYRQSLGQGLEFLIYFQGNSAPDKSGLPSDRFSAERTGGSVSTLTIQRTQQEDSAVYLCASSLLTSGGHEQYFGPGTRLTVT.

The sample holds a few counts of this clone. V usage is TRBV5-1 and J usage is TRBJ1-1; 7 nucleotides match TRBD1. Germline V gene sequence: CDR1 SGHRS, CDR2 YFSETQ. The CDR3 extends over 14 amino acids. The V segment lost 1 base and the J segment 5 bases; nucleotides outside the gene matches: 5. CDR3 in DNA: TGCGCCAGCAGCTTGACAGGGGATAGTACTGAAGCTTTCTTT. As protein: CASSLTGDSTEAFF.

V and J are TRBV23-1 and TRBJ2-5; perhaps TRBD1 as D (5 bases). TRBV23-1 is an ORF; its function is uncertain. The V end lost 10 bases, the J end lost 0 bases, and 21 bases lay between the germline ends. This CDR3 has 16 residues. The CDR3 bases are TGCGCCACCCCACCAGGGCGGAGAAGAAACCAAGAGACCCAGTACTTC. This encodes CATPPGRRRNQETQYF.

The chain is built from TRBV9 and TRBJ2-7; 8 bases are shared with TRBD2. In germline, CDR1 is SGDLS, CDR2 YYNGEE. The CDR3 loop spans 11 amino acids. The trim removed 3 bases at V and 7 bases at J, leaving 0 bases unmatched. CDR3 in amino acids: CASSAGGEQYF. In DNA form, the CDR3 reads TGTGCCAGCAGCGCGGGGGGGGAGCAGTACTTC.

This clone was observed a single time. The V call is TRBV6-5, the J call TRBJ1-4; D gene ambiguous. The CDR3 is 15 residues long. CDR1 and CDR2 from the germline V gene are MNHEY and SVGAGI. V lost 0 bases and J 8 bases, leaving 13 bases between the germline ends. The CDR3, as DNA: TGTGCCAGCAGTTACTCCCCGGGAGAAAAGGAAAAACTGTTTTTT. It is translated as CASSYSPGEKEKLFF.

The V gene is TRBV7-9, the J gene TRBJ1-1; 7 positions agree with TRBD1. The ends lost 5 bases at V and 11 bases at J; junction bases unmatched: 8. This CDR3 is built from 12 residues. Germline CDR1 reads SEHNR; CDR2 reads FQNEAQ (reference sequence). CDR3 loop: CASSPDRAVAFF. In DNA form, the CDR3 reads TGTGCCAGCAGCCCCGACAGGGCTGTGGCTTTCTTT.

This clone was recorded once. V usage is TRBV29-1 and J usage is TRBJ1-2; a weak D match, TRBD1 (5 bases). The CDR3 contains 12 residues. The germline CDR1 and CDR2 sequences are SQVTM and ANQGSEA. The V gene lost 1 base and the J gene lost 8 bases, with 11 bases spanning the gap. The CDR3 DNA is TGCAGCGTTGAAGGACCCCGGGGGGGCTACACCTTC. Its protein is CSVEGPRGGYTF.

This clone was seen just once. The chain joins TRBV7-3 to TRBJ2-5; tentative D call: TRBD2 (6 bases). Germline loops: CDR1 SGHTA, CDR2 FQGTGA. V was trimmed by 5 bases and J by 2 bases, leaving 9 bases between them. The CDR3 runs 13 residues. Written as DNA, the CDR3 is TGTGCCAGCAGCCGAGGACTACAAGAGACCCAGTACTTC. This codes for CASSRGLQETQYF. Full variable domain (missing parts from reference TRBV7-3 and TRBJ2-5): GAGVSQTPSNKVTEKGKYVELRCDPISGHTALYWYRQSLGQGPEFLIYFQGTGAADDSGLPNDRFFAVRPEGSVSTLKIQRTERGDSAVYLCASSRGLQETQYFGPGTRLLVL.

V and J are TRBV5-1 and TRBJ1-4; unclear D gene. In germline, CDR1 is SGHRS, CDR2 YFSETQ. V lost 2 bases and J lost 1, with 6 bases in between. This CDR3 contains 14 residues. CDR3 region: CASSFEGTNEKLFF. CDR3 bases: TGCGCCAGCAGCTTTGAGGGAACTAATGAAAAACTGTTTTTT.

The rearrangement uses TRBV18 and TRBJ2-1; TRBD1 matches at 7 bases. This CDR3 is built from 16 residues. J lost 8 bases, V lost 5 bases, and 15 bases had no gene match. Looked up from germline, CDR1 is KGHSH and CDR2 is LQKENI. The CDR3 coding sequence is TGTGCCAGCTCATTCGGCGACAGGGTTGGCCGTGATGAGCAGTTCTTC. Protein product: CASSFGDRVGRDEQFF.

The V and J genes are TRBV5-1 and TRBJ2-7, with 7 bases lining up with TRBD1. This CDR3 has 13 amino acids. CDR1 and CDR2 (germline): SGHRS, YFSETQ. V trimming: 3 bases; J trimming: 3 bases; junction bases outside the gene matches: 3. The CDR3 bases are TGCGCCAGCAGCTGGGACAGAGACTACGAGCAGTACTTC. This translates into CASSWDRDYEQYF.

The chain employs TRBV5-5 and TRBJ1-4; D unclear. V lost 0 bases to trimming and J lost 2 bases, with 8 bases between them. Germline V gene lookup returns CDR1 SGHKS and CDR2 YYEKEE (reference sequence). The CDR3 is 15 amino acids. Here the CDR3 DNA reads TGTGCCAGCAGCTTGGACTTTGCGACTAATGAAAAACTGTTTTTT. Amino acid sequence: CASSLDFATNEKLFF.

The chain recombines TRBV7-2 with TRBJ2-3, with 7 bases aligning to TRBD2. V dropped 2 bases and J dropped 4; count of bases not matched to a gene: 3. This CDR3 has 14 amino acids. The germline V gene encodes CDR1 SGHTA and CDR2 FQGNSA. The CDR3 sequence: CASSLYRGADTQYF. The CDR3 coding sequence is TGTGCCAGCAGCTTATATCGGGGGGCAGATACGCAGTATTTT.

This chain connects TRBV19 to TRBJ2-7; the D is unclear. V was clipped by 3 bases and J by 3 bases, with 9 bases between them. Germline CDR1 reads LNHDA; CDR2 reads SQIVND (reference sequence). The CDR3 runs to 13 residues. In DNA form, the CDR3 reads TGTGCCAGTAGTATGTGGCAGAACTACGAGCAGTACTTC. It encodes CASSMWQNYEQYF.